This TCR beta chain was sequenced for a study of T-cell memory formation after mild COVID-19. Study in general: TCR clusters showed largely donor specificity. General observations from the study: Contracting clones from day 15 to 85 had balanced CD4/CD8; later expanders favoured CD4+. Of the contracting clones, CD4+ ones lay mainly in CM and EM, and CD8+ ones in EMRA. A second wave of clones peaked on day 37, and their SARS-CoV-2 specificity went unconfirmed.

This CDR3 contains 11 residues. Germline CDR1 and CDR2: ENHRY and SYGVKD. V gave up 4 bases and J gave up 1 base, with 2 bases separating them. As regards this clonotype: The antigen remains unidentified.

MiXCR, run by TCRdb on the 5' RACE reads, gives a single entry per CDR3 protein. Of 400,000 to 450,000 distinct CDR3 sequences in the sample, 15% to 20% were seen once. The sequenced sample consisted of PBMCs or a T cell subset sorted from them (not recorded which). The clonotype comes from a man aged 18 to 30 who had mild COVID-19 (a few samples of this study predate the infection). Cell type and time point are not known. The rearrangement joins TRBV10-3 to TRBJ2-7; no definite D call. CDR3: CAISGSYEQYF. Written as DNA, the CDR3 is TGTGCCATCAGTGGGTCCTACGAGCAGTACTTC.